Below are 4 T cell receptor beta chains sequenced from a single sample in a study of T cells in Graves' hyperthyroidism and ophthalmopathy. Template material for amplifying TCR beta CDR3 regions consisted of RNA transcripts. The HTBI primer set was used in a first-round RT-PCR of the TCR CDR3. One entry per CDR3 protein results from TCRdb running MiXCR on the multiplex PCR reads. The table shows 550,000 to 600,000 distinct CDR3 sequences, with roughly 50% occurring only once. Source material: peripheral blood or thyroid tissue (not recorded which). These receptors all stem from an adult woman with Graves' disease, either hyperthyroidism or ophthalmopathy (not recorded which).

This clonotype was recorded a few times. This chain links TRBV30 with TRBJ1-6; D is uncertain. CDR1 GTSNPN and CDR2 SVGIG come from the germline V gene (reference sequence). V was cut by 2 bases and J by 10 bases, with 12 bases left in between. The CDR3 sequence is 13 residues long. The CDR3 DNA reads as TGTGCCTGGAGTACCGAGGACGGATCACCCCTCCACTTT. Its protein is CAWSTEDGSPLHF.

This chain joins TRBV24-1 and TRBJ1-4; 7 bases map to TRBD1. The CDR3 runs to 16 residues. V was clipped by 7 bases and J by 14 bases; unmatched bases: 21. Germline V gene lookup returns CDR1 KGHDR and CDR2 SFDVKD. CDR3 in amino acids: CATSETGSRGSRELFF. DNA of the CDR3: TGTGCCACCAGCGAGACAGGGTCAAGGGGGTCTCGAGAGCTGTTTTTT.

This clonotype was counted ten times or more. The rearrangement uses TRBV19 and TRBJ2-6, with a weak D call TRBD1 (5 bases). Germline assignment: CDR1 LNHDA and CDR2 SQIVND (reference sequence). The CDR3 has 18 residues. Trimming pared 4 bases from V and 1 base from J, leaving 17 bases between. This CDR3 reads CASSTTGLSSSGANVLTF. The DNA of the CDR3 is TGTGCCAGTAGTACTACAGGCCTTTCCTCTTCTGGGGCCAACGTCCTGACTTTC.

CDR3 protein: CASSLRGRGLDEQYF. The CDR3 DNA is TGTGCCAGCAGCTTGAGGGGCCGGGGGCTCGACGAGCAGTACTTC. V usage is TRBV5-5 and J usage is TRBJ2-7; D assignment may be TRBD1 or TRBD2 (6 bases each). Trimming cost V 1 base and J 5 bases, with 16 bases left between them. The CDR3 length is 15 residues. Germline V gene lookup returns CDR1 SGHKS and CDR2 YYEKEE (reference sequence).